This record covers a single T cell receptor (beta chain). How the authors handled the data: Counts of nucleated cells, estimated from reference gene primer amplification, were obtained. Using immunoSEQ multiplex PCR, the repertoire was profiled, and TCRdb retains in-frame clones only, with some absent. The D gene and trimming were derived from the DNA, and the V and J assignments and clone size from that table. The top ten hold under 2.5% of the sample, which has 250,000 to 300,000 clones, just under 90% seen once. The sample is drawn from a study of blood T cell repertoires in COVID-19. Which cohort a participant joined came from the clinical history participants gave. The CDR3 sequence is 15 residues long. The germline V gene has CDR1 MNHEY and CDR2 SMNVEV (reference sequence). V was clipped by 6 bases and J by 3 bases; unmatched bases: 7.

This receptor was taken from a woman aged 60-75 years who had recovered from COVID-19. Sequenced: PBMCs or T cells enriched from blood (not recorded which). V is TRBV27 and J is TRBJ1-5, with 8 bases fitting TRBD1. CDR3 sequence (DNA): TGTGCCAGCAGCAACGACAGGGGAGACAATCAGCCCCAGCATTTT. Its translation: CASSNDRGDNQPQHF.